A selection of T cell receptor beta chains follows, all from one sample in a study of T cells in localized non-small cell lung cancer. Measured with immunoSEQ multiplex PCR; TCRdb has only the in-frame clones, and not every one. The table includes around 79,000 clones, over 60% detected once. The sequenced sample was PBMCs, obtained before any cancer treatment. These receptors all stem from a man between 35 and 75 years old with stage II squamous cell lung carcinoma. CDR3s include the opening cysteine and the closing phenylalanine or tryptophan. The order of the fields is J gene, D gene, clone size, V gene, CDR3 protein, CDR3 DNA. A D gene is named only where the DNA matches it firmly. Size is stated for part of the rows, as once, few or many counts, or as a class when the clone is expanded.

>TRBJ2-5|-|-|TRBV5-1
CASSQPGPWETQYF
TGCGCCAGCAGTCAACCGGGCCCCTGGGAGACCCAGTACTTC
>TRBJ1-2|TRBD1|-|TRBV5-1
CASSFRQGLSGGYTF
TGCGCCAGCAGCTTCCGACAGGGCCTTAGCGGGGGCTACACCTTC
>TRBJ2-5|TRBD2|-|TRBV2
CASSQTSGGVETQYF
TGTGCCAGCAGTCAGACTAGCGGGGGCGTGGAGACCCAGTACTTC
>TRBJ2-2|-|few|TRBV30
CAWSNLFAGELFF
TGTGCCTGGAGTAACCTATTCGCCGGGGAGCTGTTTTTT
>TRBJ1-4|TRBD1|once|TRBV30
CAWQGAATNEKLFF
TGTGCCTGGCAGGGGGCTGCAACTAATGAAAAACTGTTTTTT
>TRBJ2-5|TRBD2|once|TRBV14
CASSQLAGIKIQETQYF
TGTGCCAGCAGCCAGCTAGCGGGGATAAAGATTCAAGAGACCCAGTACTTC
>TRBJ2-7|-|-|TRBV5-1
CASSLGQKPYEQYF
TGCGCCAGCAGCTTGGGACAGAAGCCCTACGAGCAGTACTTC
>TRBJ2-7|TRBD2|-|TRBV30
CAWTLGLAKGYEQYF
TGTGCCTGGACCCTGGGACTAGCAAAGGGCTACGAGCAGTACTTC
>TRBJ2-2|TRBD2|-|TRBV7-8
CASSSRLAGVTGELFF
TGTGCCAGCAGCTCCCGACTAGCGGGAGTCACCGGGGAGCTGTTTTTT
>TRBJ1-5|-|-|TRBV4-2
CASSQVGDIGNQPQHF
TGTGCCAGCAGCCAAGTAGGGGACATAGGCAATCAGCCCCAGCATTTT
>TRBJ2-7|-|-|TRBV11-3
CASSLGGGLEGEQYF
TGTGCCAGCAGCTTAGGAGGCGGGTTAGAGGGCGAGCAGTACTTC
>TRBJ2-1|-|-|TRBV11-3
CASSLGGTQSYNEQFF
TGTGCCAGCAGCCTGGGCGGGACCCAATCCTACAATGAGCAGTTCTTC
>TRBJ2-2|TRBD2|-|TRBV28
CASSLSPPSGSGELFF
TGTGCCAGCAGTTTATCACCGCCTAGCGGGAGCGGGGAGCTGTTTTTT
>TRBJ2-7|-|-|TRBV5-1
CASSLVLHSYEQYF
TGCGCCAGCAGCTTGGTACTCCACTCCTACGAGCAGTACTTC
>TRBJ1-1|-|-|TRBV18
CASSPGVVTEAFF
TGTGCCAGCTCACCAGGGGTCGTCACTGAAGCTTTCTTT
>TRBJ1-5|-|many|TRBV6-1
CASGQYSNQPQHF
TGTGCCAGCGGACAGTATAGCAATCAGCCCCAGCATTTT
>TRBJ2-2|-|-|TRBV4-3
CASSQDNTGELFF
TGCGCCAGCAGCCAAGACAACACCGGGGAGCTGTTTTTT
>TRBJ2-7|TRBD2|-|TRBV5-1
CASSLRLAGAYEQYF
TGCGCCAGCAGCTTGAGGCTAGCGGGGGCCTACGAGCAGTACTTC
>TRBJ2-6|TRBD1|-|TRBV6-1
CASKRGLGANVLTF
TGTGCCAGCAAGAGGGGGCTCGGGGCCAACGTCCTGACTTTC
>TRBJ2-7|-|-|TRBV7-9
CASSLTTFGVKGEQYF
TGTGCCAGCAGCTTGACAACATTTGGGGTAAAAGGCGAGCAGTACTTC
>TRBJ1-1|-|-|TRBV28
CASSLGGDTEAFF
TGTGCCAGCAGTTTGGGGGGGGACACTGAAGCTTTCTTT
>TRBJ1-2|TRBD1|-|TRBV6-6
CASSYLTGGAYGYTF
TGTGCCAGCAGTTACCTGACAGGGGGCGCCTATGGCTACACCTTC
>TRBJ2-3|TRBD2|few|TRBV7-9
CASSLIAGGGTDTQYF
TGTGCCAGCAGCTTAATCGCGGGAGGAGGCACAGATACGCAGTATTTT